Presented here are 16 T cell receptor beta chains from one specimen sequenced in a study of siplizumab effects on memory and regulatory T cells. TCRdb keeps only in-frame clones here, not all; method: immunoSEQ multiplex PCR. The table lists about 120,000 clones, around nine tenths of them singletons. The sample comprised CD4+ T cells sorted from blood. These receptors all come from a human donor in good health.

This rearrangement joins TRBV19 to TRBJ1-2; D perhaps matches TRBD1 (5 bases). CDR1 is LNHDA, CDR2 SQIVND, per germline (reference sequence). CDR3 length: 12 residues. V was shortened by 7 bases and J by 5 bases, with 11 bases between the two germline ends. CDR3 bases: TGTGCCAGTACTCCCGGGGGTTATGGCTACACCTTC. It codes for CASTPGGYGYTF.

The chain carries TRBV5-4 and TRBJ2-2; 7 bases are shared with TRBD2. Germline CDR1 is SGHNT and CDR2 is YYREEE (reference sequence). With 5 bases clipped from V and 5 bases from J, the junction kept 12 bases outside the gene matches. The CDR3 is 16 amino acids. CDR3 nucleotides: TGTGCCAGCAGACAGACGGGGGGTCTACGGACCGGGGAGCTGTTTTTT. It translates to CASRQTGGLRTGELFF.

The rearrangement uses TRBV9 and TRBJ1-3; a weak D match, TRBD1 (5 bases). From germline, CDR1 is SGDLS and CDR2 YYNGEE. The ends were cut back, 0 bases at V and 4 bases at J, with 5 bases in the middle. The CDR3 contains 13 residues. In nucleotides, the CDR3 is TGTGCCAGCAGCGTAGGGACAGGAAACACCATATATTTT. Translating it yields CASSVGTGNTIYF.

This clone appeared a single time. The chain combines TRBV30 with TRBJ1-3; D remains unclear. Trimming shortened V by 4 bases and J by 4 bases, and 11 bases separated the two germline ends. This CDR3 has 13 residues. Germline V gene data show CDR1 as GTSNPN and CDR2 as SVGIG (reference sequence). The CDR3 is CAWTPTFGNTIYF. The CDR3 nucleotides read TGTGCCTGGACACCCACTTTCGGAAACACCATATATTTT.

The rearrangement joins TRBV18 to TRBJ1-1; D gene ambiguous. CDR3 length equals 15 residues. In germline, CDR1 is KGHSH, CDR2 LQKENI. V gave up 3 bases and J gave up 3 bases, with 14 bases separating them. CDR3 DNA sequence: TGTGCCAGCTCACCGATCGGTCCACCCGACACTGAAGCTTTCTTT. It translates to CASSPIGPPDTEAFF.

This chain links TRBV11-2 with TRBJ1-1; tentatively, D is TRBD1 (6 bases). V shed 1 base and J shed 5 bases, with 17 bases lying between them. The CDR3 has 16 residues. Germline V gene sequence: CDR1 SGHAT, CDR2 FQNNGV. The CDR3 here is CASSLVPQGWYTEAFF. DNA for the CDR3: TGTGCCAGCAGCTTAGTTCCACAGGGATGGTATACTGAAGCTTTCTTT.

This chain links TRBV11-2 with TRBJ2-7; TRBD1 agrees at 7 bases. The CDR3 is 14 amino acids. Germline V gene sequence: CDR1 SGHAT, CDR2 FQNNGV. The ends lost 3 bases at V and 7 bases at J; junction bases unmatched: 9. This CDR3 reads CASSFNRGPGEQYF. CDR3 DNA sequence: TGTGCCAGCAGCTTCAACAGGGGTCCGGGGGAGCAGTACTTC.

The chain couples TRBV5-4 to TRBJ2-1; D gene ambiguous. The CDR3 sequence is 16 residues long. Germline CDR1 is SGHNT and CDR2 is YYREEE (reference sequence). V lost 4 bases and J 6 bases, leaving 20 bases between the germline ends. In DNA, the CDR3 is TGTGCCAGCAGCCCACAACTTCGCGGTCTCGGCAATGAGCAGTTCTTC. Its protein is CASSPQLRGLGNEQFF.

V is TRBV4-2 and J is TRBJ1-2, with no clear D. The germline V gene encodes CDR1 LGHNA and CDR2 YNFKEQ. Trimming took 1 base from V and 7 from J, leaving 7 bases between them. The CDR3 totals 12 residues. CDR3: CASSQGIAGYTF. The CDR3 DNA follows: TGTGCCAGCAGCCAAGGTATTGCTGGCTACACCTTC.

The rearrangement uses TRBV7-2 and TRBJ2-7; D is ambiguous. Trimming cost V 5 bases and J 1 base, with 15 bases left between them. Germline CDR1 and CDR2: SGHTA and FQGNSA. The CDR3 runs 15 residues. This CDR3 reads CASSLSSTVSYEQYF. The CDR3, as DNA: TGTGCCAGCAGCCTGTCATCTACTGTATCCTACGAGCAGTACTTC.

The chain is built from TRBV5-1 and TRBJ2-3; 10 nucleotides agree with TRBD1. V dropped 4 bases and J dropped 1; count of bases not matched to a gene: 3. The CDR3 spans 15 residues. Germline V CDR1 and CDR2: SGHRS, YFSETQ. The CDR3 bases are TGCGCCAGCAGCCCGGACAGGGGGGGCACAGATACGCAGTATTTT. This translates into CASSPDRGGTDTQYF.

A single count supports this clone. CDR3 bases: TGTGCCAGCAGCTTGTCAACCTACGAGCAGTACTTC. Translated, it gives CASSLSTYEQYF. J is TRBJ2-7 and V is TRBV5-5; no firm D call. CDR3 length equals 12 residues. Trimming shortened V by 1 base and J by 2 bases, and 4 bases separated the two germline ends. Germline lookup yields CDR1 SGHKS and CDR2 YYEKEE (reference sequence).

V and J are TRBV7-9 and TRBJ1-2, with D uncertain. CDR3 length: 13 residues. CDR1 is SEHNR, CDR2 FQNEAQ, per germline (reference sequence). Between the trimmed V and J ends, which lost 3 bases and 0 bases, there was a span of 5 bases. The CDR3 bases are TGTGCCAGCAGCTTGTCAGCTAACTATGGCTACACCTTC. Its translation is CASSLSANYGYTF.

The V call is TRBV5-1, the J call TRBJ2-3; no definite D call. Per the germline V gene, CDR1 is SGHRS and CDR2 is YFSETQ. V was cut by 3 bases and J by 2 bases, with 13 bases left in between. This CDR3 comprises 15 residues. CDR3 region: CASSWPLGNTDTQYF. CDR3 sequence (DNA): TGCGCCAGCAGCTGGCCCCTGGGGAACACAGATACGCAGTATTTT.

The V call is TRBV5-1, the J call TRBJ2-1, with 8 bases matching TRBD1. V lost 4 bases to trimming and J lost 5 bases; unmatched junction nucleotides: 2. The CDR3 spans 13 residues. The V gene's germline CDR1 is SGHRS and CDR2 YFSETQ. In DNA, the CDR3 is TGCGCCAGCAGCCGGGACAGGAACAATGAGCAGTTCTTC. It translates to CASSRDRNNEQFF.

V gene TRBV7-8 combines with J gene TRBJ1-5; 10 nucleotides match TRBD1. Germline CDR1 SGHVS, CDR2 FQNEAQ. This CDR3 is built from 14 residues. The trim removed 3 bases at V and 5 bases at J, leaving 1 base unmatched. The CDR3: CASSFGTGDQPQHF. In nucleotides, the CDR3 is TGTGCCAGCAGCTTCGGGACAGGGGATCAGCCCCAGCATTTT.